Listed below are T cell receptor beta chains from one sample, sequenced in a study of identical twins. TCRdb fed the 5' RACE reads into MiXCR, producing one record per CDR3 protein. The sample includes some 660,000 distinct CDR3 sequences, under 9% seen only once; the top ten take approximately 0.94%. The same sample was also used in a study of yellow fever vaccine responses in identical twins.

The sequenced sample was PBMCs. Receptors were obtained from a woman under 30 in good health. The CDR3 runs from the conserved cysteine through the conserved F or W. D genes are given only for firm matches. Rows give clone size only sometimes, using once, few, many, or a class for an expanded clone.

j_call | v_call | clone_size | d_call | cdr3_aa | cdr3_nt
TRBJ2-7 | TRBV5-1 | NA | NA | CASSQGGSSGYEQYF | TGCGCCAGCAGCCAGGGGGGGTCTTCCGGCTACGAGCAGTACTTC
TRBJ2-5 | TRBV20-1 | NA | NA | CSARVGTNQYF | TGCAGTGCTAGAGTGGGAACGAACCAGTACTTC
TRBJ2-7 | TRBV29-1 | many | NA | CSVVETYEQYF | TGCAGCGTTGTTGAGACCTACGAGCAGTACTTC
TRBJ1-6 | TRBV27 | NA | NA | CASRAEVYYNSPLHF | TGTGCCAGCAGGGCGGAAGTCTATTATAATTCACCCCTCCACTTT
TRBJ2-5 | TRBV7-2 | NA | TRBD2 | CASSLAGLAGAETQYF | TGTGCCAGCAGCTTAGCGGGCCTAGCGGGAGCGGAGACCCAGTACTTC
TRBJ2-2 | TRBV12-3/TRBV12-4 | NA | NA | CASKIWTANYTGELFF | TGTGCCAGCAAAATTTGGACGGCTAATTACACCGGGGAGCTGTTTTTT
TRBJ2-2 | TRBV19 | NA | NA | CASSTRRGNTGELFF | TGTGCCAGTAGCACACGTAGGGGGAACACCGGGGAGCTGTTTTTT
TRBJ2-1 | TRBV4-2 | many | TRBD2 | CASSQAGLAASYNEQFF | TGTGCCAGCAGCCAAGCCGGACTAGCGGCCTCCTACAATGAGCAGTTCTTC
TRBJ1-1 | TRBV11-1 | few | NA | CASRRTDVNTEAFF | TGTGCCAGCAGACGGACAGACGTGAACACTGAAGCTTTCTTT
TRBJ1-2 | TRBV28 | few | TRBD1 | CASRTGTGGTYGYTF | TGTGCCAGCAGGACGGGGACAGGGGGCACCTATGGCTACACCTTC
TRBJ1-1 | TRBV5-1 | many | NA | CASSPGRVSNTEAFF | TGCGCCAGCAGCCCGGGACGGGTGTCGAACACTGAAGCTTTCTTT